This T cell receptor (beta chain) originates from a study of cytomegalovirus exposure and HLA in healthy donors. The PCR used 60 Vbeta and 13 Jbeta primers. Original data processing: In a later analysis, the count reached roughly 80 million unique TCR beta chains, with 8.5 million to 14 million shared. Produced via immunoSEQ multiplex PCR; TCRdb's table is partial and in-frame only. V and J calls and clone size are those listed in that table; D and trimming were worked out from the DNA. The sample holds 150,000 to 200,000 clones, around 75% seen once. This clone has a handful of counts. The antigen remains undetermined. The germline V and J ends were trimmed by 5 bases and 1 base, with 16 bases remaining between them. The CDR3 totals 16 residues. In germline, CDR1 is MDHEN, CDR2 SYDVKM. Study-wide points: Later, an analysis showed that TCR beta chains associated with HLA were more clonally expanded than others that were equally common. Presence/absence analysis assumed near-uniform sequencing depth across donors.

What was sequenced was PBMCs. The source is a male donor in good health and CMV-seronegative. The chain combines TRBV28 with TRBJ2-3; perhaps TRBD1 as D (5 bases). In DNA, the CDR3 is TGTGCCAGCAGTCCAATCAAGGGGTTCCGCACAGATACGCAGTATTTT. Protein sequence: CASSPIKGFRTDTQYF. Together with reference TRBV28 and TRBJ2-3, the CDR3 gives the full variable domain: DVKVTQSSRYLVKRTGEKVFLECVQDMDHENMFWYRQDPGLGLRLIYFSYDVKMKEKGDIPEGYSVSREKKERFSLILESASTNQTSMYLCASSPIKGFRTDTQYFGPGTRLTVL.